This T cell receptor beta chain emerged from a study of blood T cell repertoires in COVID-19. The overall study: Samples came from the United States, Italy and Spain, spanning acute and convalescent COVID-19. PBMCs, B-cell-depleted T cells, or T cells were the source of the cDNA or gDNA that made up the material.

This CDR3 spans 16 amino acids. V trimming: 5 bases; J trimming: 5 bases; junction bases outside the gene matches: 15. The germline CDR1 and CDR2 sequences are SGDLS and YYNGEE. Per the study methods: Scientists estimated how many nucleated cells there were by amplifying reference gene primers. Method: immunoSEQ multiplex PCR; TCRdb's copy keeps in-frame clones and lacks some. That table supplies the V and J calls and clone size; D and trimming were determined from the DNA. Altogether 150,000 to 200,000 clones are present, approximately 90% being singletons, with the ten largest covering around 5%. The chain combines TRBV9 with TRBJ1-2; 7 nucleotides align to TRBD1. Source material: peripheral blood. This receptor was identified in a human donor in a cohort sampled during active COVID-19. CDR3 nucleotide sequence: TGTGCCAGCAGTCTAGGCCCCGGGACAGCGGGTTATGGCTACACCTTC. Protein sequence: CASSLGPGTAGYGYTF.